Listed below are T cell receptor beta chains from one sample, sequenced in a study of CD8 T cells in Susac syndrome. TCRdb re-analysed the immunoSEQ multiplex PCR reads in MiXCR, keeping a single row per CDR3 protein. The sample has some 150,000 distinct CDR3 sequences; 85% to 95% are singletons. Sequencing input: CD4+ T cells from PBMCs. These TCRs come from a human donor with Susac syndrome. Both conserved end residues are part of each CDR3. Fields, in order: CDR3 DNA, CDR3 protein, clone size, D gene, V gene, J gene. D genes are given only for firm matches. The size entry is marked missing in some rows and otherwise reads once, few, many or a size class.

TGCAGCGTTCCTGTGGGCTATGGCTACCCCTTC	CSVPVGYGYPF	once	NA	TRBV29-1	TRBJ1-2
TGTGCCAGCAGCCAAGGTATAAGCACAACCTACGAGCAGTACTTC	CASSQGISTTYEQYF	NA	NA	TRBV3-1	TRBJ2-7
TGTGCCAGCAGCCCTCTGGGCGTTGGACCGAACTACGAGCAGTACTTC	CASSPLGVGPNYEQYF	NA	NA	TRBV7-9	TRBJ2-7
TGTGCCAGCAGTGAACCCTTTCTGTATTATCAGCCCCAGCATTTT	CASSEPFLYYQPQHF	NA	NA	TRBV25-1	TRBJ1-5
TGTGCCAGCAGCCCCGGACCAAAAGGGGACACTGAAGCTTTCTTT	CASSPGPKGDTEAFF	NA	NA	TRBV9	TRBJ1-1
TGCAGCGTTGAAGGTTACAACACTGAAGCTTTCTTT	CSVEGYNTEAFF	NA	NA	TRBV29-1	TRBJ1-1
TGCGCCAGCAGTAATACCCGTGAGCAGTTCTTC	CASSNTREQFF	NA	NA	TRBV5-1	TRBJ2-1
TGTGCCATCAGTGACCCCAGGTATGGCGGACCCTACGAGCAGTACTTC	CAISDPRYGGPYEQYF	NA	NA	TRBV10-3	TRBJ2-7
TGTGCCAGCAGCAGGGGGTTGTTCGGCACTAATGAAAAACTGTTTTTT	CASSRGLFGTNEKLFF	NA	TRBD1	TRBV12-3/TRBV12-4	TRBJ1-4
TGTGCCAGCAGCTTAGGTTTGCCCACAGATACGCAGTATTTT	CASSLGLPTDTQYF	NA	NA	TRBV7-2	TRBJ2-3
TGTGCCAGCAGCCAAGAGGGGACTAGCTACAATGAGCAGTTCTTC	CASSQEGTSYNEQFF	once	TRBD2	TRBV4-2	TRBJ2-1
TGCGCCAGCAGCCAAGCGAACAGGGTGTTCTTC	CASSQANRVFF	NA	NA	TRBV4-1	TRBJ2-1
TGTGCCAGCAGCTTAGGCCCGTCGACCCTTCGGGGCAATTCACCCCTCCACTTT	CASSLGPSTLRGNSPLHF	NA	NA	TRBV13	TRBJ1-6
TGCAGTGCTAGAGATGGGACCGGGACTAGAGGGACCTACGAGCAGTACTTC	CSARDGTGTRGTYEQYF	once	TRBD2	TRBV20-1	TRBJ2-7
TGCAGTGCTATAGGCGTCCGAAGCTCTGGAAACACCATATATTTT	CSAIGVRSSGNTIYF	NA	NA	TRBV20-1	TRBJ1-3
TGTGCCACCGGGACGGCGAACACCGGGGAGCTGTTTTTT	CATGTANTGELFF	once	NA	TRBV27	TRBJ2-2
TGCGCCAGCAGCCTGGTTCAGGGGGCTCATGGCTACACCTTC	CASSLVQGAHGYTF	NA	TRBD1	TRBV5-1	TRBJ1-2
TGTGCCAGCACCCCTAGGATCAGTAACACCGGGGAGCTGTTTTTT	CASTPRISNTGELFF	once	NA	TRBV12-3/TRBV12-4	TRBJ2-2
TGCAGTGCTAGAGTTGTAGCGGGGCGAGGGAATGAGCAGTTCTTC	CSARVVAGRGNEQFF	NA	TRBD2	TRBV20-1	TRBJ2-1
TGTGCCAGCAGCCTGGGGCGGATTAACTATGGCTACACCTTC	CASSLGRINYGYTF	NA	NA	TRBV3-1	TRBJ1-2
TGCAGTGCTAGAGATATTGGACTAGCGATCCAAGAGACCCAGTACTTC	CSARDIGLAIQETQYF	NA	TRBD2	TRBV20-1	TRBJ2-5
TGTGCCGCAAACAGGGGTTCCGGAAACACCATATATTTT	CAANRGSGNTIYF	NA	TRBD1	TRBV2	TRBJ1-3
TGCAGTGCTAGAGAGGCTCGAGGGTCCGGTGAAGCTTTCTTT	CSAREARGSGEAFF	NA	NA	TRBV20-1	TRBJ1-1
TGTGCCAGCAGGGCGGGGGGGAGCTCCTACGAGCAGTACTTC	CASRAGGSSYEQYF	NA	TRBD2	TRBV2	TRBJ2-7
TGTGCCAGCAGTTTCAGCGCAGGGGGCCGATCCGGGGAGCTGTTTTTT	CASSFSAGGRSGELFF	NA	TRBD1	TRBV12-3/TRBV12-4	TRBJ2-2
TGCAGTGCGCAGAAGAATGAAAAACTGTTTTTT	CSAQKNEKLFF	NA	NA	TRBV20-1	TRBJ1-4
TGTGCCAGCAGTTCCCCACGGACTAGCGAGACCCAGTACTTC	CASSSPRTSETQYF	NA	TRBD2	TRBV6-6	TRBJ2-5
TGTGCCACCAGTGATTCGGGACAGCTAGAGACCCAGTACTTC	CATSDSGQLETQYF	NA	TRBD1	TRBV24-1	TRBJ2-5
TGTGCCAGCAGCTCCCCCGAGCGGGGGAACGTTGAGCAGTTCTTC	CASSSPERGNVEQFF	NA	TRBD2	TRBV7-3	TRBJ2-1
TGTGCCAGCTTTGGGACAGGGTTGGGCAATGAGCAGTTCTTC	CASFGTGLGNEQFF	NA	TRBD1	TRBV25-1	TRBJ2-1
TGTGCCAGCAGCTTAGGGGCTGAGACCCAGTACTTC	CASSLGAETQYF	few	NA	TRBV11-2	TRBJ2-5
TGCAGTGCTCCCCCAGGGGGAGGAAGCAATCAGCCCCAGCATTTT	CSAPPGGGSNQPQHF	NA	TRBD1	TRBV20-1	TRBJ1-5
TGTGCCAGCAGCTTATATCGGGACTCCAACAATGAGCAGTTCTTC	CASSLYRDSNNEQFF	NA	NA	TRBV7-3	TRBJ2-1
TGCAGTGCTAGGGCTGAAGAGACCCAGTACTTC	CSARAEETQYF	NA	NA	TRBV20-1	TRBJ2-5
TGTGCCAGCACCCTAGCCGGGGTGAGAACTGAAGCTTTCTTT	CASTLAGVRTEAFF	NA	NA	TRBV12-3/TRBV12-4	TRBJ1-1
TGTGCCAGCAGCTTAGTGGTATTCCAAGAGACCCAGTACTTC	CASSLVVFQETQYF	NA	NA	TRBV7-2	TRBJ2-5
TGCGCCAGCAGCTCCTCAGGGAGGGCAAGCTCTGGAAACACCATATATTTT	CASSSSGRASSGNTIYF	once	NA	TRBV5-1	TRBJ1-3
TGTGCCAGCAGCCTACCCGGGACAGGGTTTTCACCCCTCCACTTT	CASSLPGTGFSPLHF	once	TRBD1	TRBV5-6	TRBJ1-6
TGTGCCACCAGCAACCTACCCCCTAATGAGCAGTTCTTC	CATSNLPPNEQFF	NA	NA	TRBV15	TRBJ2-1
TGCAGCGTTGACTTGGGGCTAGCGGGGTACCCGGCAACAGATACGCAGTATTTT	CSVDLGLAGYPATDTQYF	NA	TRBD2	TRBV29-1	TRBJ2-3
TGTGCTAGTGGTTTGGTTCGGGGGGGCCCCGGGGAGCTGTTTTTT	CASGLVRGGPGELFF	NA	TRBD2	TRBV12-5	TRBJ2-2
TGTGCCAGCAGCCAGGAACAGGGGGCGGGTGAAGCTTTCTTT	CASSQEQGAGEAFF	NA	TRBD1	TRBV3-1	TRBJ1-1